These T cell receptor beta chains were read from a single sample in a study of cytomegalovirus exposure and HLA in healthy donors. TCRdb's table, derived via immunoSEQ multiplex PCR, lists solely in-frame clones and lacks some. The sample yields 150,000 to 200,000 clones, about 85% seen once. Sequences were obtained from PBMCs. Receptors originate from a man aged 18-30 years in good health and CMV-seropositive. Each CDR3 is given with its conserved first and last residue. A D gene is named only where the DNA matches it firmly. The size field is filled for only some rows; it gives once, few, many or a size class.

CDR3nt | CDR3aa | d_gene | j_gene | v_gene | abundance
TGCGCCAGCAGCCTTGCGGAATCCTACGAGCAGTACTTC | CASSLAESYEQYF | - | TRBJ2-7 | TRBV5-1 | -
TGCGCCAGCAGAACAAATCAGCCCCAGCATTTT | CASRTNQPQHF | - | TRBJ1-5 | TRBV5-1 | few
TGTGCCAGCAGCTTGGCGGGGGCGCGAAATACGCAGTATTTT | CASSLAGARNTQYF | - | TRBJ2-3 | TRBV13 | -
TGTGCCAGCAGCCATCCGCCGACTAGACCCTACGGCACCGGGGAGCTGTTTTTT | CASSHPPTRPYGTGELFF | - | TRBJ2-2 | TRBV4-2 | -
TGTGCCAGCAGTTCCAACCCTCGGGACCAAGAGACCCAGTACTTC | CASSSNPRDQETQYF | - | TRBJ2-5 | TRBV6-5 | -
TGCGCCAGCAGCTTGGGCTACACAGGAAACGAGCAGTACTTC | CASSLGYTGNEQYF | - | TRBJ2-7 | TRBV5-1 | -
TGTGCCAGCGCCGAATGGACAGGTGGAACTGAAGCTTTCTTT | CASAEWTGGTEAFF | TRBD1 | TRBJ1-1 | TRBV27 | -
TGTGCCAGCAGCTTACGGCGGTTGGACTATGGCTACACCTTC | CASSLRRLDYGYTF | - | TRBJ1-2 | TRBV7-9 | -
TGTGCCAGCAGCGTGCAGGGGTCCACAGATACGCAGTATTTT | CASSVQGSTDTQYF | - | TRBJ2-3 | TRBV9 | once
TGTGCCAGCGGGACAGGAACCATGAACACTGAAGCTTTCTTT | CASGTGTMNTEAFF | TRBD1 | TRBJ1-1 | TRBV28 | -
TGTGCCAGCAGCGCCTCGGGGGGCTACACCTTC | CASSASGGYTF | - | TRBJ1-2 | TRBV7-8 | few
TGTGCCAGCAGTTTACGCCGATCTCTCCGGGTTCCTGAAGCTTTCTTT | CASSLRRSLRVPEAFF | - | TRBJ1-1 | TRBV28 | once
TGTGCCTGGAGTGTACTCAGACAGAGGAACACTGAAGCTTTCTTT | CAWSVLRQRNTEAFF | - | TRBJ1-1 | TRBV30 | few
TGCAGCGCACATCCTTCCGGAAGAAGGTTGAGGAATGAGCAGTTCTTC | CSAHPSGRRLRNEQFF | - | TRBJ2-1 | TRBV29-1 | -
TGTGCCAGCAGTGATGTCAGGGGCGCCGGCAATCAGCCCCAGCATTTT | CASSDVRGAGNQPQHF | - | TRBJ1-5 | TRBV6-1 | -
TGTGCCAGCAGGTCACAGGGGATTAGCTCCTACGAGCAGTACTTC | CASRSQGISSYEQYF | TRBD1 | TRBJ2-7 | TRBV6-6 | -
TGTGCCAGCAGCGTAGGGGCGCAGGACTCCTACGAGCAGTACTTC | CASSVGAQDSYEQYF | - | TRBJ2-7 | TRBV9 | -
TGTGCCAGCAGCTTGGGAGTGGGGGGGACTAGCACAGATACGCAGTATTTT | CASSLGVGGTSTDTQYF | TRBD2 | TRBJ2-3 | TRBV7-2 | -